The clone carrying this T cell receptor (beta chain) was seen many times. Thyroid ultrasound, orbital computed tomography, clinical symptoms, and serum thyroxine and TRAb underpinned diagnoses. This sample was included in a study of T cells in Graves' hyperthyroidism and ophthalmopathy. Using RNA transcripts as the source, TCR beta CDR3 regions were amplified. In the first-round RT-PCR of the TCR CDR3, the HTBI primer set was used. From the multiplex PCR reads, TCRdb called clonotypes with MiXCR, one entry per CDR3 protein. The sample contains 640,000 or so distinct CDR3 sequences, roughly 14% of which appear only once. CDR1 is SGHVS and CDR2 is FQNEAQ in the germline V gene. Trimming left V 5 bases short and J 5 bases short, with 18 bases between. The CDR3 is 16 residues long.

The receptor's source is a woman aged 40-49 years with Graves' ophthalmopathy. The chain is built from TRBV7-8 and TRBJ2-2; weak D call: TRBD1 (7 bases). Sequencing was done on a sample of blood. The CDR3 region is CASSVQGGTVTGELFF. CDR3 bases: TGTGCCAGCAGCGTCCAGGGGGGCACCGTGACCGGGGAGCTGTTTTTT.